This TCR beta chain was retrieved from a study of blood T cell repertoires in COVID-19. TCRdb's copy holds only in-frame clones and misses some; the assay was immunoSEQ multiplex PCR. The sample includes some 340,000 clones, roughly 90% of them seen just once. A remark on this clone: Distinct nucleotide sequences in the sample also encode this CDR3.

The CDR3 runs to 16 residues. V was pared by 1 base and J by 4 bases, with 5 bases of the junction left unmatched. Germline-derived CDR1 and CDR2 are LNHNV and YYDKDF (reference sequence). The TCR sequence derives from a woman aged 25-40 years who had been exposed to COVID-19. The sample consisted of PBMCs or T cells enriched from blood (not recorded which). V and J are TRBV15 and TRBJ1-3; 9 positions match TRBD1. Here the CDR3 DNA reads TGTGCCACCAGCAGAGGTGGGACAGGGTCCGGAAACACCATATATTTT. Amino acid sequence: CATSRGGTGSGNTIYF. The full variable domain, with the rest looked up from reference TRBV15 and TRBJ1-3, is DAMVIQNPRYQVTQFGKPVTLSCSQTLNHNVMYWYQQKSSQAPKLLFHYYDKDFNNEADTPDNFQSRRPNTSFCFLDIRSPGLGDTAMYLCATSRGGTGSGNTIYFGEGSWLTVV.